The TCR beta chain described here comes from a study of shared clonotypes between healthy human individuals. Study results and caveats: Relative to clonotypes present in all four donors, those not shared had lower generation probabilities.

Trimming took off 3 bases at V and 3 bases at J, with 17 bases between the two ends. This CDR3 comprises 17 residues. The germline V gene encodes CDR1 KGHSH and CDR2 LQKENI. Memory CD4+ cells were the fraction left after CD45RA+ naive selection. Genomic DNA (from each subset) was split evenly across several immunoSEQ plates. The protocol was immunoSEQ multiplex PCR, while the TCRdb copy is restricted to in-frame clones and leaves out a portion. The data show 1,400,000 or so clones, with 98% seen just once and 0.36% held by the top ten. Note on this clone: Its antigen remains unidentified.

The chain employs TRBV18 and TRBJ2-2; no clear D gene. The clonotype comes from a man aged 25-45 years in good health. The sequencing sample was made of naive CD4+ T cells sorted from blood. Specified subset: CD45RA+ positively selected. The CDR3 coding sequence is TGTGCCAGCTCACCTGGACCTCGGATAGGGTACACCGGGGAGCTGTTTTTT. It yields the protein CASSPGPRIGYTGELFF.